This T cell receptor (beta chain) comes out of a study of T cells in localized non-small cell lung cancer. Germline V gene data show CDR1 as LNHDA and CDR2 as SQIVND (reference sequence). V lost 7 bases to trimming and J lost 2 bases, with 13 bases between them. The CDR3 is made up of 14 amino acids. Repertoires were generated with immunoSEQ multiplex PCR, while TCRdb's copy carries only in-frame clones and drops some. This table holds 52,000 or so clones, 86% found once. This clone appeared once. The antigen is undetermined. The study, taken as a whole, reports: Higher adjacent-lung clonality was associated with shorter survival. Highest T cell clonality was seen in uninvolved adjacent lung, surpassing that measured in tumor. Across samples, adjacent lung featured a median roughly 60 of the top 100 tumor clones. Sequencing was restricted to one tumor region; therefore, heterogeneity remains possible.

The chain uses TRBV19 and TRBJ2-3, with D perhaps TRBD1 (6 bases). This specimen was peripheral blood, taken before any cancer treatment. This clonotype was sampled from a male donor aged 60 or over with stage III squamous cell lung carcinoma. CDR3 sequence (DNA): TGTGCCAGTAAAATAGGGGGAACCACAGATACGCAGTATTTT. Translating gives CASKIGGTTDTQYF.